The next 9 T cell receptor beta chains were all read from a single sample in a study of long-term antiretroviral therapy in people with HIV. Survey-level immunoSEQ v3.0 assays were run. Data came from immunoSEQ multiplex PCR; TCRdb stores just in-frame clones and leaves some out. The sample carries 15,000 to 20,000 clones, 91% recorded once. This material consisted of unsorted PBMCs, taken 3 years after starting antiretroviral therapy. All receptors derive from a man aged 45 to 65 with HIV.

V and J are TRBV19 and TRBJ1-6; D possibly corresponds to TRBD1 (6 bases). Germline CDR1 reads LNHDA; CDR2 reads SQIVND (reference sequence). The CDR3 is made up of 14 amino acids. The germline V and J ends were trimmed by 1 base and 9 bases, with 10 bases remaining between them. The CDR3 reads CASSIAGGPSPLHF. CDR3 DNA: TGTGCCAGTAGTATAGCCGGGGGGCCTTCACCCCTCCACTTT.

This sequence joins TRBV27 and TRBJ2-7; 9 bases line up with TRBD1. V lost 4 bases to trimming and J lost 3 bases; unmatched junction nucleotides: 4. In germline, CDR1 is MNHEY, CDR2 SMNVEV (reference sequence). The CDR3 covers 14 residues. The chain's CDR3 is CASSWTTGGYEQYF. The CDR3 DNA sequence: TGTGCCAGCAGTTGGACGACAGGGGGCTACGAGCAGTACTTC.

The V gene is TRBV4-3, the J gene TRBJ2-3; tentatively, D is TRBD2 (5 bases). Germline CDR1 is LGHNA and CDR2 is YSLEER. V was clipped by 0 bases and J by 0 bases, with 13 bases between them. The CDR3 contains 17 residues. As DNA, the CDR3 is TGCGCCAGCAGCCAAGATCAAGGAAGGACTAGCACAGATACGCAGTATTTT. Encoded protein: CASSQDQGRTSTDTQYF.

The chain joins TRBV5-5 to TRBJ1-3, with unresolved D. This CDR3 is built from 14 residues. V lost 0 bases, J lost 4 bases, and 8 bases lay in between. CDR1 is SGHKS, CDR2 YYEKEE, per germline (reference sequence). The CDR3 protein is CASSLASNGNTIYF. The CDR3 DNA reads TGTGCCAGCAGCTTGGCCAGCAACGGAAACACCATATATTTT.

This chain links TRBV5-8 with TRBJ2-1; 12 nucleotides match TRBD2. The CDR3 consists of 15 residues. The V segment lost 4 bases and the J segment 7 bases; nucleotides outside the gene matches: 6. CDR1 is SGHTS, CDR2 YDEGEE, per germline. CDR3 in amino acids: CASSAYGLAGNEQFF. The CDR3, as DNA: TGTGCCAGCAGCGCTTATGGACTAGCGGGGAATGAGCAGTTCTTC.

J is TRBJ2-3 and V is TRBV14; 7 bases align to TRBD2. The CDR3 contains 15 residues. The V gene end was trimmed by 0 bases and the J gene end by 4 bases; junction bases not matched to a gene: 4. The germline V gene has CDR1 SGHDN and CDR2 FVKESK. Here the CDR3 reads CASSQDWGRADTQYF. DNA for the CDR3: TGTGCCAGCAGCCAAGATTGGGGGAGGGCAGATACGCAGTATTTT. The complete variable domain, with remaining parts taken from reference TRBV14 and TRBJ2-3, reads EAGVTQFPSHSVIEKGQTVTLRCDPISGHDNLYWYRRVMGKEIKFLLHFVKESKQDESGMPNNRFLAERTGGTYSTLKVQPAELEDSGVYFCASSQDWGRADTQYFGPGTRLTVL.

The J gene is TRBJ2-7, the V gene TRBV29-1; the D gene is possibly TRBD1 (6 bases). There are 14 residues in the CDR3. Germline V CDR1 and CDR2: SQVTM, ANQGSEA. Trimming removed 0 bases from V and 2 bases from J, with 11 bases in between. The CDR3 DNA reads TGCAGCGTTGAAGATGGGGACACCCCCTACGAGCAGTACTTC. It encodes CSVEDGDTPYEQYF.

The chain carries TRBV27 and TRBJ2-7; 8 bases match TRBD2. V was pared by 7 bases and J by 2 bases, with 16 bases of the junction left unmatched. CDR3 size: 17 residues. CDR1 and CDR2 from the germline V gene are MNHEY and SMNVEV (reference sequence). The CDR3 sequence: CASTPGASGGHAYEQYF. In DNA, the CDR3 is TGTGCCAGCACACCCGGCGCCAGCGGGGGTCATGCCTACGAGCAGTACTTC.

This rearrangement joins TRBV30 to TRBJ1-4, with 9 bases aligning to TRBD1. Trimming at V came to 3 bases and at J to 8 bases, leaving 7 bases not matched to a gene. The germline gives CDR1 GTSNPN, CDR2 SVGIG (reference sequence). The CDR3 has 14 residues. The CDR3 reads CAWREQGAREKLFF. The CDR3 nucleotides read TGTGCCTGGAGGGAACAGGGGGCACGGGAAAAACTGTTTTTT.